Listed here are 30 T cell receptor beta chains from one sample, sequenced in a study of blood T cell repertoires in COVID-19. Sequencing used immunoSEQ multiplex PCR; TCRdb keeps in-frame clones, though not all of them. The sample has 250,000 or so clones; more than 70% are singletons. Sample: PBMCs or T cells enriched from blood (not recorded which). The origin of the receptors is a woman in her fifties or sixties who had recovered from COVID-19.

The chain employs TRBV24-1 and TRBJ2-3; no clear D gene. Germline CDR1 KGHDR, CDR2 SFDVKD. Trimming pared 0 bases from V and 3 bases from J, leaving 12 bases between. The CDR3 is 16 amino acids. CDR3 nucleotide sequence: TGTGCCACCAGTGATTTGCACGACTCGGGTACAGATACGCAGTATTTT. It encodes CATSDLHDSGTDTQYF.

With respect to this clone: This sample also contains other DNA sequences that code for the same CDR3. The chain carries TRBV28 and TRBJ1-4; tentative D call: TRBD1 (5 bases). CDR1 and CDR2 from the germline V gene are MDHEN and SYDVKM. V was pared by 6 bases and J by 7 bases, with 12 bases between. The CDR3 contains 13 residues. The CDR3 spells CASSLTVGEKLFF. CDR3 sequence (DNA): TGTGCCAGCAGCCTGACAGTTGGTGAAAAACTGTTTTTT.

The CDR3 coding sequence is TGCGCCAGCAGCAAAGGGACTAGCGGGAGCAGGGGTGAGCAGTTCTTC. This sequence encodes CASSKGTSGSRGEQFF. The chain employs TRBV5-1 and TRBJ2-1, with TRBD2 matching 14 bases. The CDR3 spans 16 residues. Germline lookup yields CDR1 SGHRS and CDR2 YFSETQ. With V trimmed by 4 bases and J by 9 bases, 9 bases remained unmatched.

The V call is TRBV7-8, the J call TRBJ1-5; tentatively, D is TRBD1 (5 bases). V was cut by 2 bases and J by 11 bases, with 25 bases left in between. Germline-derived CDR1 and CDR2 are SGHVS and FQNEAQ. The CDR3 is made up of 17 amino acids. CDR3 coding DNA: TGTGCCAGCAGCTTAAGTCGCAGGGAAGCTCCATATGGAGCCCAGCATTTT. Protein: CASSLSRREAPYGAQHF. The complete variable domain, with remaining parts taken from reference TRBV7-8 and TRBJ1-5, reads GAGVSQSPRYKVAKRGQDVALRCDPISGHVSLFWYQQALGQGPEFLTYFQNEAQLDKSGLPSDRFFAERPEGSVSTLKIQRTQQEDSAVYLCASSLSRREAPYGAQHFGDGTRLSIL.

The genes are TRBV9 and TRBJ1-4; D remains ambiguous. The CDR3 is 15 residues long. The germline V and J ends were trimmed by 0 bases and 8 bases, with 14 bases remaining between them. Germline V gene lookup returns CDR1 SGDLS and CDR2 YYNGEE. The CDR3 DNA sequence: TGTGCCAGCAGCGTAGGTGGGTGGAGTTCGGAAAAACTGTTTTTT. It yields the protein CASSVGGWSSEKLFF.

The genes are TRBV6-2 or TRBV6-3 and TRBJ2-6; no clear D. Per germline, CDR1 MNHEY and CDR2 SVGEGT. This CDR3 region has 16 residues. Trimming pared 0 bases from V and 0 bases from J, leaving 6 bases between. This CDR3 reads CASSYSAVSGANVLTF. The CDR3 coding sequence is TGTGCCAGCAGTTACTCGGCAGTCTCTGGGGCCAACGTCCTGACTTTC.

The chain combines TRBV4-3 with TRBJ1-4; the D gene is possibly TRBD1 (6 bases). Germline V gene lookup returns CDR1 LGHNA and CDR2 YSLEER. The V gene lost 0 bases and the J gene lost 7 bases, with 12 bases spanning the gap. The CDR3 sequence is 15 residues long. The CDR3 here is CASSQEGGAREKLFF. CDR3 DNA sequence: TGCGCCAGCAGCCAAGAAGGGGGGGCTCGTGAAAAACTGTTTTTT.

This chain uses TRBV2 with TRBJ2-1, with 7 bases aligning to TRBD1. The trim removed 5 bases at V and 7 bases at J, leaving 8 bases unmatched. The CDR3 extends over 14 amino acids. Germline CDR1 is SNHLY and CDR2 is FYNNEI. CDR3 DNA sequence: TGTGCCAGCAGTAAAGAGGGGGCTGGGAATGAGCAGTTCTTC. Its translation: CASSKEGAGNEQFF.

The table lists this clone with a few counts. V is TRBV4-2 and J is TRBJ1-5; D ambiguous. V was clipped by 4 bases and J by 0 bases, with 16 bases between them. The CDR3 covers 17 residues. Germline V CDR1 and CDR2: LGHNA, YNFKEQ. The CDR3, as DNA: TGTGCCAGCAGCCTCCGGAGGCTGGGCTATAGCAATCAGCCCCAGCATTTT. Translated: CASSLRRLGYSNQPQHF.

The chain has TRBV19 and TRBJ1-4; the D gene is possibly TRBD1 (5 bases). Looked up from germline, CDR1 is LNHDA and CDR2 is SQIVND (reference sequence). With 3 bases removed from V and 7 bases from J, the gap between germline ends came to 9 bases. This CDR3 has 13 residues. The CDR3 protein is CASSISGVEKLFF. The CDR3 nucleotides read TGTGCCAGTAGTATTTCGGGGGTTGAAAAACTGTTTTTT. Full variable domain (outside the CDR3, taken from reference TRBV19 and TRBJ1-4): DGGITQSPKYLFRKEGQNVTLSCEQNLNHDAMYWYRQDPGQGLRLIYYSQIVNDFQKGDIAEGYSVSREKKESFPLTVTSAQKNPTAFYLCASSISGVEKLFFGSGTQLSVL.

The gene calls are TRBV19 and TRBJ1-1; D is undetermined. The CDR3 covers 13 residues. V dropped 4 bases and J dropped 10 bases, with 16 bases sitting between them. Per germline, CDR1 LNHDA and CDR2 SQIVND (reference sequence). The CDR3 nucleotides read TGTGCCAGTAGTAGCGGGCTACCAGGCGGAGCTTTCTTT. Protein product: CASSSGLPGGAFF.

The CDR3 is CASNPGQGYEQYF. CDR3 DNA sequence: TGTGCCAGCAACCCGGGACAGGGTTACGAGCAGTACTTC. The J gene is TRBJ2-7, the V gene TRBV28, with 9 bases matching TRBD1. The CDR3 contains 13 residues. The germline V gene encodes CDR1 MDHEN and CDR2 SYDVKM. After removal of 7 bases from V and 4 bases from J, the junction contained 5 bases not matched to a gene.

The rearrangement joins TRBV28 to TRBJ2-5; no definite D call. The CDR3 spans 10 residues. V gave up 10 bases and J gave up 4 bases, with 7 bases separating them. The germline CDR1 and CDR2 sequences are MDHEN and SYDVKM. CDR3 region: CATTGETQYF. CDR3 DNA sequence: TGTGCCACCACGGGAGAGACCCAGTACTTC.

The chain links TRBV19 to TRBJ1-1; 7 bases are a match to TRBD1. Germline CDR1 is LNHDA and CDR2 is SQIVND (reference sequence). Trimming at V came to 4 bases and at J to 9 bases, leaving 5 bases not matched to a gene. The CDR3 runs to 12 residues. The chain's CDR3 is CASSRGDSQAFF. The CDR3 region has the DNA TGTGCCAGTAGTAGGGGGGACAGTCAAGCTTTCTTT.

This clone was counted a few times. J is TRBJ1-2 and V is TRBV19; 10 bases are a match to TRBD1. Germline CDR1 reads LNHDA; CDR2 reads SQIVND (reference sequence). This CDR3 region has 18 residues. Trimming took 5 bases from V and 8 from J; bases not matched to a gene: 20. CDR3 nucleotide sequence: TGTGCCAGTAGTTCCCGTCCCGGGACAGGGGAGCTCCTGGGGGGCTACACCTTC. It yields the protein CASSSRPGTGELLGGYTF.

The chain carries TRBV9 and TRBJ1-6, with no clear D. Germline V gene data show CDR1 as SGDLS and CDR2 as YYNGEE. The length of the CDR3 is 15 residues. Trimming removed 1 base from V and 0 bases from J, with 5 bases in between. The CDR3 nucleotides read TGTGCCAGCAGCGTAACGAGCTCCTATAATTCACCCCTCCACTTT. Amino acid sequence: CASSVTSSYNSPLHF.

The chain links TRBV7-8 to TRBJ1-6, with D tentatively TRBD1 (6 bases). The CDR3 is 15 amino acids. From germline, CDR1 is SGHVS and CDR2 FQNEAQ. The V gene lost 0 bases and the J gene lost 7 bases, with 10 bases spanning the gap. The CDR3 coding sequence is TGTGCCAGCAGCTTAGCGGGGGCAGGAAATTCACCCCTCCACTTT. Translation gives CASSLAGAGNSPLHF.

CDR3 in amino acids: CATRSGGNTEAFF. The CDR3 DNA sequence: TGTGCCACCAGGTCGGGGGGCAACACTGAAGCTTTCTTT. The V call is TRBV24-1, the J call TRBJ1-1; a possible D gene is TRBD1 (6 bases). The CDR3 loop spans 13 amino acids. Germline V gene sequence: CDR1 KGHDR, CDR2 SFDVKD. V was cut by 7 bases and J by 2 bases, with 10 bases left in between.

The chain uses TRBV7-9 and TRBJ2-2; the D gene is possibly TRBD1 (6 bases). The length of the CDR3 is 15 residues. Trimming pared 5 bases from V and 5 bases from J, leaving 15 bases between. Germline values: CDR1 SEHNR, CDR2 FQNEAQ (reference sequence). CDR3 amino acids: CASSPRTVSTGELFF. Written as DNA, the CDR3 is TGTGCCAGCAGCCCCCGGACAGTGAGTACCGGGGAGCTGTTTTTT. The complete variable domain, with remaining parts taken from reference TRBV7-9 and TRBJ2-2, reads DTGVSQNPRHKITKRGQNVTFRCDPISEHNRLYWYRQTLGQGPEFLTYFQNEAQLEKSRLLSDRFSAERPKGSFSTLEIQRTEQGDSAMYLCASSPRTVSTGELFFGEGSRLTVL.

Only a few counts were recorded for this clone. The rearrangement joins TRBV5-4 to TRBJ2-3; the D gene is possibly TRBD2 (6 bases). V lost 0 bases, J lost 4 bases, and 15 bases lay in between. CDR3 length equals 16 residues. CDR1 is SGHNT, CDR2 YYREEE, per germline (reference sequence). The CDR3 protein is CASSLVTLASPDTQYF. CDR3 DNA sequence: TGTGCCAGCAGCTTGGTCACTCTAGCGTCCCCAGATACGCAGTATTTT.

The V gene is TRBV27, the J gene TRBJ2-7, with 7 bases lining up with TRBD1. Per the germline V gene, CDR1 is MNHEY and CDR2 is SMNVEV (reference sequence). The V gene end was trimmed by 2 bases and the J gene end by 5 bases; junction bases not matched to a gene: 9. The CDR3 sequence is 15 residues long. The CDR3 reads CASSLNRGGWDEQYF. For the CDR3, the DNA is TGTGCCAGCAGTTTAAACAGGGGCGGCTGGGACGAGCAGTACTTC.

This rearrangement joins TRBV28 to TRBJ2-3, with 8 bases identical to TRBD2. Unmatched junction bases numbered 9, after V lost 3 bases and J lost 10 bases. Germline V gene sequence: CDR1 MDHEN, CDR2 SYDVKM. The length of the CDR3 is 14 residues. The CDR3 DNA sequence: TGTGCCAGCAGTTTGGGGGGAGCGGGAGAAGCGCAGTATTTT. Encoded protein: CASSLGGAGEAQYF.

The chain joins TRBV6-5 to TRBJ1-1, with 9 bases identical to TRBD1. Germline CDR1 reads MNHEY; CDR2 reads SVGAGI. The CDR3 runs 13 residues. The V gene end was trimmed by 6 bases and the J gene end by 9 bases; junction bases not matched to a gene: 8. The CDR3 loop is CASSLDRGSQAFF. CDR3 bases: TGTGCCAGCAGCCTTGACAGGGGGTCCCAAGCTTTCTTT.

The V and J genes are TRBV2 and TRBJ2-5, with 7 nucleotides matching TRBD1. CDR3 length: 16 residues. The germline CDR1 and CDR2 sequences are SNHLY and FYNNEI. V shed 7 bases, J shed 1 base, and the junction held 12 bases outside the gene matches. The CDR3, as DNA: TGTGCCAGCATGTCTGGTCTTACAGGGGCCCAAGAGACCCAGTACTTC. Its protein is CASMSGLTGAQETQYF.

This clone was seen just once. J is TRBJ2-1 and V is TRBV4-3, with TRBD2 identical over 11 bases. J gave up 6 bases and V 8 bases, and 6 bases lay outside the gene matches. The germline V gene encodes CDR1 LGHNA and CDR2 YSLEER. CDR3 length: 14 residues. The CDR3 is CASSGLAGGNEQFF. As DNA, the CDR3 is TGCGCCAGCTCCGGGCTAGCGGGAGGCAATGAGCAGTTCTTC.

The J gene is TRBJ2-2, the V gene TRBV10-2; possible D gene TRBD1, 6 bases. Germline assignment: CDR1 WSHSY and CDR2 SAAADI. Between the trimmed V and J ends, which lost 4 bases and 4 bases, there was a span of 10 bases. The CDR3 is made up of 14 amino acids. This CDR3 reads CASSGGRGTGELFF. CDR3 coding DNA: TGCGCCAGCAGTGGGGGGCGCGGCACCGGGGAGCTGTTTTTT.

This chain connects TRBV18 to TRBJ2-1, with TRBD2 as a possible D gene (7 bases). The CDR3 loop spans 14 amino acids. V was clipped by 3 bases and J by 4 bases, with 10 bases between them. Germline CDR1 and CDR2: KGHSH and LQKENI. CDR3 in DNA: TGTGCCAGCTCACCGGGAGGGGGATACAATGAGCAGTTCTTC. Translation gives CASSPGGGYNEQFF.

The chain uses TRBV16 and TRBJ2-4; perhaps TRBD1 as D (7 bases). Germline lookup yields CDR1 KGHSY and CDR2 FQNENV. V dropped 4 bases and J dropped 2 bases, with 18 bases sitting between them. There are 17 residues in the CDR3. The CDR3 nucleotides are TGTGCCAGCAGCCCCCCGGCAGGGGGGTGGACCAAAAACATTCAGTACTTC. Encoded protein: CASSPPAGGWTKNIQYF.

This chain joins TRBV18 and TRBJ1-2; D remains unclear. CDR3 length: 14 amino acids. With 3 bases removed from V and 4 bases from J, the gap between germline ends came to 12 bases. The germline CDR1 and CDR2 sequences are KGHSH and LQKENI. CDR3 bases: TGTGCCAGCTCACCTCGTGTATCTCCCTATGGCTACACCTTC. As protein: CASSPRVSPYGYTF.

This sequence joins TRBV7-2 and TRBJ2-1, with 7 bases that match TRBD2. This CDR3 spans 17 amino acids. Germline CDR1 and CDR2: SGHTA and FQGNSA. The V gene end was trimmed by 2 bases and the J gene end by 8 bases; junction bases not matched to a gene: 15. CDR3 DNA sequence: TGTGCCAGCAGCTTATCCCCCGGTGGGGGAGGGTTGGATGAGCAGTTCTTC. Translating it yields CASSLSPGGGGLDEQFF.